Listed here is a single T cell receptor (beta chain). This sample is drawn from a study of blood T cell repertoires in COVID-19. Across the whole study: The United States, Italy and Spain supplied acute and convalescent COVID-19 samples. T cells, B-cell-depleted T cells, or PBMCs supplied cDNA or gDNA.

This CDR3 contains 15 residues. Trimming stripped 0 bases from V and 2 bases from J, with 8 bases between. CDR1 KGHSH and CDR2 LQKENI come from the germline V gene. In the authors' methods: Reference gene primers were amplified, and this amplification served to estimate nucleated cell counts. Sequenced by immunoSEQ multiplex PCR; TCRdb stores in-frame clones only, minus some. The DNA was the basis for D and trimming; V, J and clone size are from that table. The sample has about 180,000 clones, approximately 82% seen once. The chain has TRBV18 and TRBJ1-5, with D uncertain. The sample taken for sequencing was peripheral blood. The receptor's source is a woman older than 75 with active or convalescent COVID-19. The CDR3 bases are TGTGCCAGCTCACCACCGGGCAGCCGCAATCAGCCCCAGCATTTT. It encodes CASSPPGSRNQPQHF.